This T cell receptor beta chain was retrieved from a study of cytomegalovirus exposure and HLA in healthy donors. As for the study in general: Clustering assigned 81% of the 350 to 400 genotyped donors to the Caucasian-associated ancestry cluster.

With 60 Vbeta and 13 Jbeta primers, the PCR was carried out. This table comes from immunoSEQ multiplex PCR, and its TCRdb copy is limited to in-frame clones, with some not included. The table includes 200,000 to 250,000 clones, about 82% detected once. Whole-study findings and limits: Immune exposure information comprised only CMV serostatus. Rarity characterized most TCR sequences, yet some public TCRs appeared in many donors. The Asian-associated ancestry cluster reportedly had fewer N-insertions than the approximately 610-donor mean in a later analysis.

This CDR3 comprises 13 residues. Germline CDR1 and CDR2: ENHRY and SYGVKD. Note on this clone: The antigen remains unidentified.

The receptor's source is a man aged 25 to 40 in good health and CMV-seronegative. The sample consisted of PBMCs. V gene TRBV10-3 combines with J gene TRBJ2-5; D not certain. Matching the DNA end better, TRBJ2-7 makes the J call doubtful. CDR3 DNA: TGTGCCATCAGCGATTATGTGTCCTACGAGCAGTACTTC. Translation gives CAISDYVSYEQYF.